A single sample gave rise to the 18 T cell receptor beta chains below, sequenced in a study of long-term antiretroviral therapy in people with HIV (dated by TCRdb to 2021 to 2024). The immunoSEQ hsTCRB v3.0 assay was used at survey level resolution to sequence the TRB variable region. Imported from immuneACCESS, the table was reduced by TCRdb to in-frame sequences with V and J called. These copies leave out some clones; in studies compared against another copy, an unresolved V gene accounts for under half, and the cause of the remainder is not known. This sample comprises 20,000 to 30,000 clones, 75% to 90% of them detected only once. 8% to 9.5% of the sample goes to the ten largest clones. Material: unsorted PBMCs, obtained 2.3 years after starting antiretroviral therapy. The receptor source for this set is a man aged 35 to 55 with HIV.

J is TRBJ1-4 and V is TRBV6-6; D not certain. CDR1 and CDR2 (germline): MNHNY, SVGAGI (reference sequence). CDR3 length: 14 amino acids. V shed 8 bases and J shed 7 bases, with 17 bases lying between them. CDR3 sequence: CASSSDGLFEKLFF. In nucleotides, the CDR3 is TGTGCCAGCTCCTCTGATGGACTGTTTGAAAAACTGTTTTTT.

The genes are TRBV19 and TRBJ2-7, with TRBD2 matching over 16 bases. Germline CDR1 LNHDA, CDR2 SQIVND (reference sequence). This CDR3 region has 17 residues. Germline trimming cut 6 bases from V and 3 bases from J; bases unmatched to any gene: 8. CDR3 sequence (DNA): TGTGCCAGTAGCCCCGGGACTAGCGGGAGGGGTGGCTACGAGCAGTACTTC. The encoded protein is CASSPGTSGRGGYEQYF.

Here the CDR3 reads CASSLEQGRYYEQYF. CDR3 bases: TGTGCCAGCAGCTTGGAGCAGGGGAGGTACTACGAGCAGTACTTC. V gene TRBV5-6 combines with J gene TRBJ2-7; D tentatively reads TRBD1 or TRBD2 (6 bases each). The germline gives CDR1 SGHDT, CDR2 YYEEEE. There are 15 residues in the CDR3. Trimming shortened V by 0 bases and J by 3 bases, and 13 bases separated the two germline ends.

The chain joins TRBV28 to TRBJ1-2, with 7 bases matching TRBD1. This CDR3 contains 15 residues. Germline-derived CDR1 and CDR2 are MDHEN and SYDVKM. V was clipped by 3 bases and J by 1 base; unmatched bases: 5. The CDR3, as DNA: TGTGCCAGCAGTTTTAACAGGGGATTTAACTATGGCTACACCTTC. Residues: CASSFNRGFNYGYTF.

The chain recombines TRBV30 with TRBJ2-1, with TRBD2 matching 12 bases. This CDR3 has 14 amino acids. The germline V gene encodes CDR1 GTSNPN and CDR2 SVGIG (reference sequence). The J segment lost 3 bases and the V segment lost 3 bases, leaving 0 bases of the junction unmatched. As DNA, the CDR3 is TGTGCCTGGAGACTAGCGGGAGGCTACAATGAGCAGTTCTTC. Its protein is CAWRLAGGYNEQFF.

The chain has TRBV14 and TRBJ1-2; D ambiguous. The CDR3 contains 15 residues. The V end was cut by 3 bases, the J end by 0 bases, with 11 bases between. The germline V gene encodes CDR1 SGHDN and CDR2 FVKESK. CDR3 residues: CASSHLSLANYGYTF. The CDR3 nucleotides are TGTGCCAGCAGCCACTTAAGCCTCGCTAACTATGGCTACACCTTC.

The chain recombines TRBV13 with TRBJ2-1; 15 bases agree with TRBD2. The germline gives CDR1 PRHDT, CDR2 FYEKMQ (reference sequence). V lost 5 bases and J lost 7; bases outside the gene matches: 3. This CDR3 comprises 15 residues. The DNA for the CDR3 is TGTGCCAGCAGCGGCGGGACTAGCGGGAGGAATGAGCAGTTCTTC. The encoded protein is CASSGGTSGRNEQFF.

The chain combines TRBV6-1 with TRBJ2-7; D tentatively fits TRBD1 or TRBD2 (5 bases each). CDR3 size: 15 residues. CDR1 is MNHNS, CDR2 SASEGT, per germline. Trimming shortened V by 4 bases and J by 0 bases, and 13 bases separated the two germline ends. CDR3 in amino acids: CASSAPGTVSYEQYF. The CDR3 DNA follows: TGTGCCAGCAGTGCCCCCGGGACGGTCTCCTACGAGCAGTACTTC.

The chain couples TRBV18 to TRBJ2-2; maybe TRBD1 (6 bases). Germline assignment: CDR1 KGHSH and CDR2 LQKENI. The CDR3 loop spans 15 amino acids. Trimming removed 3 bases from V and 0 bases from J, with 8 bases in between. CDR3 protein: CASSPQGTNTGELFF. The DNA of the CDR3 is TGTGCCAGCTCACCTCAGGGGACGAACACCGGGGAGCTGTTTTTT.

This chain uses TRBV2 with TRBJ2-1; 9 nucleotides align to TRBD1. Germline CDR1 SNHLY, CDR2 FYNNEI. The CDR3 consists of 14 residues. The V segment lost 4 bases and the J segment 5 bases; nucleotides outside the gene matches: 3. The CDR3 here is CASSAGTGNNEQFF. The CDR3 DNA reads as TGTGCCAGCAGTGCCGGGACAGGGAACAATGAGCAGTTCTTC.

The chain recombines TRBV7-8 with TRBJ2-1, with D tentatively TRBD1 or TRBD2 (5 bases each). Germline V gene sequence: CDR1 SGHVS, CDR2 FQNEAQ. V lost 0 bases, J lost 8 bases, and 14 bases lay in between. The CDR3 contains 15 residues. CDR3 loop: CASSLAGAAGDEQFF. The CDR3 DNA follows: TGTGCCAGCAGCTTAGCCGGGGCCGCTGGGGATGAGCAGTTCTTC.

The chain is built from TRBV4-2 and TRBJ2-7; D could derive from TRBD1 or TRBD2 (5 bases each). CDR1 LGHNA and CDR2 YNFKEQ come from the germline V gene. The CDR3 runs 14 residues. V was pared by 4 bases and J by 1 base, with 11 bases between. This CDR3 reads CASSPGPASYEQYF. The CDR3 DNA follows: TGTGCCAGCAGCCCGGGACCGGCATCCTACGAGCAGTACTTC.

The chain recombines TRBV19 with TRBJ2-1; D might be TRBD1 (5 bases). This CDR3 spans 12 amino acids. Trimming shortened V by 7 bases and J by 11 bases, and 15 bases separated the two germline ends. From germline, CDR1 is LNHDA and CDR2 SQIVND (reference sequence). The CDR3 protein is CASTNTGHQQFF. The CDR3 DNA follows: TGTGCCAGTACTAATACCGGACATCAGCAGTTCTTC.

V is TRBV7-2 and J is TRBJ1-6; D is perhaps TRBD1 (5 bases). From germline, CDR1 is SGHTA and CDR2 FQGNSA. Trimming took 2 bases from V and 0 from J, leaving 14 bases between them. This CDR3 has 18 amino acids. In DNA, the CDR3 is TGTGCCAGCAGCTTATTGGGGGATACGAGCTCCTATAATTCACCCCTCCACTTT. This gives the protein CASSLLGDTSSYNSPLHF.

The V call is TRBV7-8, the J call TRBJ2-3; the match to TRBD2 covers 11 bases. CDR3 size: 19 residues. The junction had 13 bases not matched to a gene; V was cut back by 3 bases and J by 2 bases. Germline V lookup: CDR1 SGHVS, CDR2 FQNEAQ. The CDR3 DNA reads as TGTGCCAGCAGCTTGTTTACTAGCGGGAGAATTGGGAACACAGATACGCAGTATTTT. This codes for CASSLFTSGRIGNTDTQYF.

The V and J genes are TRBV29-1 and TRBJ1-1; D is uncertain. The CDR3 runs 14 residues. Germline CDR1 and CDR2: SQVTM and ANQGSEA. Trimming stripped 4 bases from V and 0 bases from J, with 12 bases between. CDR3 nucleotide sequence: TGCAGCGTTGCGACCAGCCAGTTGAACACTGAAGCTTTCTTT. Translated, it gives CSVATSQLNTEAFF.

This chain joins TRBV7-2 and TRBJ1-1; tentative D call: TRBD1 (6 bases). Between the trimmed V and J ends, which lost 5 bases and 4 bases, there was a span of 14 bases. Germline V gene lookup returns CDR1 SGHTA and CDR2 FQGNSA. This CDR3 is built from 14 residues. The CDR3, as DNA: TGTGCCAGCAGCCGGGGGGGGGCCCTCACTGAAGCTTTCTTT. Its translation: CASSRGGALTEAFF.

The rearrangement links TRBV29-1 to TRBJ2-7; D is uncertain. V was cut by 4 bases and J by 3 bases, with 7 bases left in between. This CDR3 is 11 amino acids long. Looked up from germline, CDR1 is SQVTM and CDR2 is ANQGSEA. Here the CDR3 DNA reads TGCAGCGTTGGCGATGGCTACGAGCAGTACTTC. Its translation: CSVGDGYEQYF.